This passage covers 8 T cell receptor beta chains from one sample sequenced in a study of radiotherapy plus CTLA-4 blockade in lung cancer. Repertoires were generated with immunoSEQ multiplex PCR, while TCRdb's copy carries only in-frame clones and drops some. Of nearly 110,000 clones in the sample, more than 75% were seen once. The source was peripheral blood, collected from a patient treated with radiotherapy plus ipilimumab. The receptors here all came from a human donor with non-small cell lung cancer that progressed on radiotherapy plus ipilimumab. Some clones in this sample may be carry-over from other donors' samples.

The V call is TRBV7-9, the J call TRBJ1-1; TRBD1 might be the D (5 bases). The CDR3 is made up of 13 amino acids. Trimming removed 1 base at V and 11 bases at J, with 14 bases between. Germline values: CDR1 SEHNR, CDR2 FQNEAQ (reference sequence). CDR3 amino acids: CASSLVGRVQAFF. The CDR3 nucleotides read TGTGCCAGCAGCTTAGTAGGCAGGGTACAGGCTTTCTTT.

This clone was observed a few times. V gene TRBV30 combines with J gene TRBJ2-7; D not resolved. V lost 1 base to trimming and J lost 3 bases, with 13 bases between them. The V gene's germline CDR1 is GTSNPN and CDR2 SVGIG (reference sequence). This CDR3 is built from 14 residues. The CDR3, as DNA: TGTGCCTGGAGTGACCCACATTGGAGCTACGAGCAGTACTTC. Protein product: CAWSDPHWSYEQYF.

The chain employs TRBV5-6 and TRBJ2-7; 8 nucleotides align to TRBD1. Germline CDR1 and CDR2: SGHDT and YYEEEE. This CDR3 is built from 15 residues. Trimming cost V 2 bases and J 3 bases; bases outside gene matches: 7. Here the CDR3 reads CASSFRGPSNYEQYF. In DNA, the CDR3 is TGTGCCAGCAGCTTCAGGGGGCCTTCGAACTACGAGCAGTACTTC.

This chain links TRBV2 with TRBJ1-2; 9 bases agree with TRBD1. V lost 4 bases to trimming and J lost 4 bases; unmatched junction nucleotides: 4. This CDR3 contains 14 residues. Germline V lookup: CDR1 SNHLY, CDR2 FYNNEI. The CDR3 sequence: CASSGGQGAYGYTF. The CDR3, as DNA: TGTGCCAGCAGTGGGGGACAGGGTGCCTATGGCTACACCTTC.

The CDR3, as DNA: TGTGCCAGCAGTTACTCTGACAGCGAATATGGCTACACCTTC. Its translation: CASSYSDSEYGYTF. The rearrangement links TRBV6-6 to TRBJ1-2; D possibly corresponds to TRBD1 (5 bases). CDR3 length: 14 amino acids. Trimming left V 0 bases short and J 5 bases short, with 10 bases between. Germline CDR1 and CDR2: MNHNY and SVGAGI (reference sequence).

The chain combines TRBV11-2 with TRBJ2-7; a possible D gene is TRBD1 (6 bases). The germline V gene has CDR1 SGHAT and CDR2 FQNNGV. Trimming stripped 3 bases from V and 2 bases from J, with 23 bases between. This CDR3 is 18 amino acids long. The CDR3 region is CASSFTSASGTWTYEQYF. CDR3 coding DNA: TGTGCCAGCAGCTTCACCTCCGCCTCCGGGACATGGACCTACGAGCAGTACTTC. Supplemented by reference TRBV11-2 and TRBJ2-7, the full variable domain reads EAGVAQSPRYKIIEKRQSVAFWCNPISGHATLYWYQQILGQGPKLLIQFQNNGVVDDSQLPKDRFSAERLKGVDSTLKIQPAKLEDSAVYLCASSFTSASGTWTYEQYFGPGTRLTVT.

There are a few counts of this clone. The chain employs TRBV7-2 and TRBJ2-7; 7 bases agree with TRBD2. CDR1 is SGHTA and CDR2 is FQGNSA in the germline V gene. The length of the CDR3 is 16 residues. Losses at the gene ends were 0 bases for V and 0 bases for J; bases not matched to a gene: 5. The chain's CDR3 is CASSLAVTSSSYEQYF. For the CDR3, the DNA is TGTGCCAGCAGCTTAGCTGTGACTAGCAGCTCCTACGAGCAGTACTTC.

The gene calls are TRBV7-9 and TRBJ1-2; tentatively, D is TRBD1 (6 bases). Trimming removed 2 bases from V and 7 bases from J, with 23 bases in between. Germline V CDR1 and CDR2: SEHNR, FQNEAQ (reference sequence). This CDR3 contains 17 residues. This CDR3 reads CASSLTPGRKGVAGYTF. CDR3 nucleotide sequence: TGTGCCAGCAGCTTAACTCCGGGTCGTAAGGGGGTGGCTGGCTACACCTTC.